What follows are 17 T cell receptor beta chains derived from one specimen sequenced in a study of T-cell reconstitution after alpha-beta-depleted transplantation in children. Preparation of the TCRbeta library was carried out with unique molecular identifiers. TCRdb passed the PCR reads through MiXCR, listing each CDR3 protein once. The sample comprises about 230,000 distinct CDR3 sequences, 9.7% of which are singletons, and approximately 5% rests with the top ten. The sample here was PBMCs from the stem cell graft donor, taken from the stem cell graft. These receptors were obtained from a human donor who donated a stem cell graft to a child with SCID.

Ten or more counts support this clonotype. The gene calls are TRBV5-5 and TRBJ1-2; D remains unclear. Germline CDR1 reads SGHKS; CDR2 reads YYEKEE (reference sequence). The CDR3 extends over 15 amino acids. Between the trimmed V and J ends, which lost 0 bases and 5 bases, there was a span of 14 bases. For the CDR3, the DNA is TGTGCCAGCAGCTTGGCGAGGGTATCGTGGTATGGCTACACCTTC. It yields the protein CASSLARVSWYGYTF.

This clonotype appeared many times. The chain has TRBV7-2 and TRBJ2-6, with 9 nucleotides matching TRBD1. The germline CDR1 and CDR2 sequences are SGHTA and FQGNSA. The CDR3 spans 20 residues. The J segment lost 2 bases and the V segment lost 1 base, leaving 12 bases of the junction unmatched. This CDR3 reads CASSLVKRDREQPGANVLTF. Here the CDR3 DNA reads TGTGCCAGCAGCTTAGTCAAAAGGGACAGGGAACAACCTGGGGCCAACGTCCTGACTTTC.

The genes are TRBV6-1 and TRBJ2-7, with 10 bases aligning to TRBD1. The trim removed 6 bases at V and 5 bases at J, leaving 16 bases unmatched. CDR3 length equals 17 residues. Germline V CDR1 and CDR2: MNHNS, SASEGT. CDR3 residues: CASSGWGPGQGRNEQYF. CDR3 DNA: TGTGCCAGCAGCGGATGGGGGCCGGGACAGGGGAGGAACGAGCAGTACTTC.

This clonotype has at least ten counts. The rearrangement uses TRBV5-1 and TRBJ1-5, with 8 nucleotides matching TRBD1. CDR3 length: 15 amino acids. Per the germline V gene, CDR1 is SGHRS and CDR2 is YFSETQ. Trimming removed 2 bases from V and 2 bases from J; junction bases left unmatched: 3. CDR3 coding DNA: TGCGCCAGCAGCTTCTCGACAGGGGGCAATCAGCCCCAGCATTTT. Protein: CASSFSTGGNQPQHF.

This clonotype showed up many times. The chain links TRBV24-1 to TRBJ2-2; D possibly corresponds to TRBD1 (5 bases). CDR3 length equals 17 residues. Germline values: CDR1 KGHDR, CDR2 SFDVKD. The V end lost 0 bases, the J end lost 1 base, and 11 bases lay between the germline ends. The DNA for the CDR3 is TGTGCCACCAGTGATTTGATGGGGCGGTTGAACACCGGGGAGCTGTTTTTT. This encodes CATSDLMGRLNTGELFF.

At least ten counts were recorded for this clonotype. This chain connects TRBV20-1 to TRBJ2-1; 9 bases fit TRBD2. CDR3 size: 14 residues. Germline V gene data show CDR1 as DFQATT and CDR2 as SNEGSKA (reference sequence). J gave up 4 bases and V 6 bases, and 7 bases lay outside the gene matches. CDR3 nucleotides: TGCAGTGCCGAGGGGACTAGCACTTACAATGAGCAGTTCTTC. It codes for CSAEGTSTYNEQFF.

The chain employs TRBV20-1 and TRBJ1-4; possibly TRBD1 for D (6 bases). Trimming removed 1 base from V and 4 bases from J, with 13 bases in between. CDR1 and CDR2 (germline): DFQATT, SNEGSKA (reference sequence). The CDR3 covers 15 residues. The CDR3 here is CSARGGHVFNEKLFF. In nucleotides, the CDR3 is TGCAGTGCTAGAGGGGGGCACGTGTTTAATGAAAAACTGTTTTTT.

In its sample, this clonotype was seen many times. CDR3 sequence: CASSDLDRESTEAFF. The CDR3 DNA reads TGTGCCAGCAGTGATTTGGACAGGGAGAGCACTGAAGCTTTCTTT. This chain connects TRBV2 to TRBJ1-1; 8 nucleotides agree with TRBD1. The length of the CDR3 is 15 residues. J was trimmed by 4 bases and V by 3 bases; bases with no gene match: 7. Germline CDR1 is SNHLY and CDR2 is FYNNEI.

Many counts were recorded for this clonotype. This CDR3 is CASSSQTARTYNEQFF. For the CDR3, the DNA is TGTGCCAGCAGCTCCCAAACGGCCAGGACCTACAATGAGCAGTTCTTC. The chain is built from TRBV5-6 and TRBJ2-1; no clear D gene. V was clipped by 3 bases and J by 2 bases, with 15 bases between them. The germline CDR1 and CDR2 sequences are SGHDT and YYEEEE. The CDR3 extends over 16 amino acids. Full variable domain (missing parts from reference TRBV5-6 and TRBJ2-1): DAGVTQSPTHLIKTRGQQVTLRCSPKSGHDTVSWYQQALGQGPQFIFQYYEEEERQRGNFPDRFSGHQFPNYSSELNVNALLLGDSALYLCASSSQTARTYNEQFFGPGTRLTVL.

This clonotype showed up many times. The rearrangement joins TRBV20-1 to TRBJ2-4; TRBD1 aligns across 8 bases. The CDR3 is 12 amino acids. Germline values: CDR1 DFQATT, CDR2 SNEGSKA (reference sequence). The ends lost 3 bases at V and 10 bases at J; junction bases unmatched: 5. The CDR3: CSARPGQGIQYF. The CDR3 coding sequence is TGCAGTGCTAGGCCAGGACAGGGTATTCAGTACTTC.

This clonotype was found many times. The chain has TRBV6-1 and TRBJ2-7, with D unresolved. Trimming removed 4 bases at V and 9 bases at J, with 10 bases between. Germline V gene data show CDR1 as MNHNS and CDR2 as SASEGT. The CDR3 is 11 residues long. The CDR3 region is CASSVGVMQYF. For the CDR3, the DNA is TGTGCCAGCAGTGTGGGCGTTATGCAGTACTTC.

The chain is built from TRBV4-2 and TRBJ1-1; D is uncertain. Germline-derived CDR1 and CDR2 are LGHNA and YNFKEQ. The CDR3 is 12 residues long. V was clipped by 0 bases and J by 8 bases, with 7 bases between them. CDR3 sequence reads: CASSQDGSEAFF. The CDR3 DNA follows: TGTGCCAGCAGCCAAGACGGTTCCGAAGCTTTCTTT.

This clonotype was found many times. The chain joins TRBV5-1 to TRBJ2-2; no definite D call. CDR3 length: 14 amino acids. The ends were cut back, 2 bases at V and 3 bases at J, with 8 bases in the middle. Germline CDR1 is SGHRS and CDR2 is YFSETQ. The CDR3 protein is CASSLVGHTGELFF. DNA for the CDR3: TGCGCCAGCAGCTTAGTAGGCCACACCGGGGAGCTGTTTTTT.

This clonotype was counted ten times or more. The rearrangement links TRBV18 to TRBJ1-1; TRBD1 agrees at 8 bases. Germline V gene data show CDR1 as KGHSH and CDR2 as LQKENI. V lost 6 bases and J lost 0; bases outside the gene matches: 6. This CDR3 has 15 residues. For the CDR3, the DNA is TGTGCCAGCTCCCCTGGACAGGGATTGAACACTGAAGCTTTCTTT. Its protein is CASSPGQGLNTEAFF.

This clonotype was counted many times. This chain connects TRBV3-1 to TRBJ2-5; 9 bases line up with TRBD2. Germline CDR1 reads LGHDT; CDR2 reads YNNKEL (reference sequence). The CDR3 has 17 residues. Trimming cost V 1 base and J 2 bases; bases outside gene matches: 8. The CDR3 sequence is CASSQARAGGLQETQYF. CDR3 DNA sequence: TGTGCCAGCAGCCAAGCGAGAGCGGGGGGATTACAAGAGACCCAGTACTTC.

This clonotype was counted ten times or more. The chain couples TRBV20-1 to TRBJ1-2; 10 bases fit TRBD1. The CDR3 is 13 amino acids. Germline CDR1 and CDR2: DFQATT and SNEGSKA (reference sequence). J lost 6 bases, V lost 6 bases, and 7 bases had no gene match. The CDR3: CSARTGGIDGYTF. Here the CDR3 DNA reads TGCAGTGCAAGGACAGGGGGGATAGATGGCTACACCTTC.

In this sample, this clonotype turned up many times. The V call is TRBV2, the J call TRBJ2-3; either TRBD1 or TRBD2 may fit D (6 bases each). CDR1 SNHLY and CDR2 FYNNEI come from the germline V gene. This CDR3 is built from 12 residues. This CDR3 reads CGGALETDTQYF. The CDR3 bases are TGTGGGGGGGCGCTGGAGACAGATACGCAGTATTTT.